These 29 T cell receptor beta chains originate from one sample sequenced in a study of control samples from healthy donors and cancer patients. TCRdb's copy holds only in-frame clones and misses some; the assay was immunoSEQ multiplex PCR. This sample carries roughly 90,000 clones, roughly 93% of them seen once, and the ten largest clones take roughly 1.5%. Sequencing was performed on blood. The receptors originated from a woman in her 30s in good health.

This chain links TRBV6-5 with TRBJ1-1; D might be TRBD1 (5 bases). This CDR3 is built from 14 residues. Germline V gene data show CDR1 as MNHEY and CDR2 as SVGAGI. With 5 bases removed from V and 0 bases from J, the gap between germline ends came to 10 bases. CDR3 DNA: TGTGCCAGCAGTAACGGGGGTATGAACACTGAAGCTTTCTTT. This codes for CASSNGGMNTEAFF.

The chain uses TRBV4-1 and TRBJ2-3; D ambiguous. Germline loops: CDR1 MGHRA, CDR2 YSYEKL. This CDR3 region has 15 residues. Trimming shortened V by 1 base and J by 0 bases, and 8 bases separated the two germline ends. CDR3 nucleotide sequence: TGCGCCAGCAGCCAAGCAGGCACTAGCACAGATACGCAGTATTTT. Translated: CASSQAGTSTDTQYF.

V usage is TRBV27 and J usage is TRBJ1-2, with 8 bases lining up with TRBD1. CDR3 size: 12 residues. Germline values: CDR1 MNHEY, CDR2 SMNVEV (reference sequence). The V gene end was trimmed by 8 bases and the J gene end by 4 bases; junction bases not matched to a gene: 3. The CDR3 region is CASQGAGYGYTF. The CDR3 nucleotides read TGTGCCAGCCAGGGGGCAGGCTATGGCTACACCTTC.

A single count supports this clone. V is TRBV18 and J is TRBJ1-4; TRBD1 might be the D (6 bases). V was clipped by 3 bases and J by 7 bases, with 12 bases between them. Germline CDR1 and CDR2: KGHSH and LQKENI. The CDR3 totals 14 residues. The CDR3 DNA reads as TGTGCCAGCTCACCGAACAGGGTGAGTGAAAAACTGTTTTTT. As protein: CASSPNRVSEKLFF.

This sequence joins TRBV9 and TRBJ2-3; D gene ambiguous. The CDR3 runs 15 residues. Trimming pared 0 bases from V and 2 bases from J, leaving 10 bases between. Germline CDR1 SGDLS, CDR2 YYNGEE. CDR3 sequence (DNA): TGTGCCAGCAGCGTAGGTCGGGTGAACACAGATACGCAGTATTTT. As protein: CASSVGRVNTDTQYF.

This chain links TRBV3-1 (or the pseudogene TRBV3-2) with TRBJ2-7; 10 bases line up with TRBD1. The CDR3 totals 15 residues. CDR1 LGHDT and CDR2 YNNKEL come from the germline V gene (reference sequence). V lost 3 bases to trimming and J lost 2 bases; unmatched junction nucleotides: 4. The CDR3 reads CASSHRTGGTYEQYF. CDR3 DNA: TGTGCCAGCAGCCACAGGACAGGGGGGACCTACGAGCAGTACTTC.

The chain joins TRBV12-3 or TRBV12-4 to TRBJ2-1; tentative D call: TRBD1 (6 bases). The CDR3 is made up of 13 amino acids. V lost 6 bases and J 8 bases, leaving 14 bases between the germline ends. This CDR3 is CASSLQGWDEQFF. The CDR3 DNA sequence: TGTGCCAGCAGCCTCCAGGGGTGGGATGAGCAGTTCTTC.

The chain has TRBV5-1 and TRBJ1-1, with 9 bases fitting TRBD1. Trimming at V came to 2 bases and at J to 1 base, leaving 3 bases not matched to a gene. The germline V gene encodes CDR1 SGHRS and CDR2 YFSETQ. CDR3 length: 15 amino acids. The CDR3 protein is CASSFTGGKNTEAFF. The CDR3 nucleotides read TGCGCCAGCAGCTTCACAGGGGGCAAGAACACTGAAGCTTTCTTT.

The CDR3 DNA is TGCGCCAGCAGCTACGTCGGAGGAGCTGGAAACACCATATATTTT. This gives the protein CASSYVGGAGNTIYF. This chain uses TRBV5-1 with TRBJ1-3; D remains unclear. Germline loops: CDR1 SGHRS, CDR2 YFSETQ. This CDR3 has 15 residues. Trimming shortened V by 3 bases and J by 2 bases, and 12 bases separated the two germline ends.

This chain joins TRBV5-4 and TRBJ1-6, with 7 bases aligning to TRBD1. J lost 7 bases, V lost 4 bases, and 8 bases had no gene match. Germline loops: CDR1 SGHNT, CDR2 YYREEE (reference sequence). CDR3 length: 15 residues. The CDR3 loop reads CASSPRDSYNSPLHF. The CDR3 region has the DNA TGTGCCAGCAGCCCCCGGGACAGTTACAATTCACCCCTCCACTTT.

The J gene is TRBJ2-1, the V gene TRBV24-1, with a possible D match to TRBD2 (6 bases). The germline V and J ends were trimmed by 5 bases and 16 bases, with 23 bases remaining between them. Germline CDR1 KGHDR, CDR2 SFDVKD. CDR3 size: 14 residues. The CDR3 DNA reads as TGTGCCACCAGTGGTAGACACCCTGGGAGCGGGTCCTTCTTC. The encoded protein is CATSGRHPGSGSFF.

The rearrangement links TRBV30 to TRBJ1-5; D gene ambiguous. V lost 5 bases to trimming and J lost 6 bases, with 14 bases between them. Germline CDR1 is GTSNPN and CDR2 is SVGIG (reference sequence). The CDR3 is made up of 13 amino acids. CDR3 region: CAWATEGSQPQHF. The CDR3 bases are TGTGCCTGGGCTACCGAAGGGTCTCAGCCCCAGCATTTT.

This chain links TRBV9 with TRBJ1-1; no reliable D call. Per germline, CDR1 SGDLS and CDR2 YYNGEE. V was cut by 0 bases and J by 2 bases, with 5 bases left in between. CDR3 length: 13 residues. The CDR3: CASSVEGNTEAFF. Here the CDR3 DNA reads TGTGCCAGCAGCGTAGAGGGTAACACTGAAGCTTTCTTT.

The rearrangement uses TRBV10-3 and TRBJ1-1; D ambiguous. Looked up from germline, CDR1 is ENHRY and CDR2 is SYGVKD. V dropped 5 bases and J dropped 7 bases, with 8 bases sitting between them. The CDR3 contains 11 residues. The CDR3 bases are TGTGCCATCAGTTCCGGGATTGAAGCTTTCTTT. The encoded protein is CAISSGIEAFF.

The chain recombines TRBV14 with TRBJ1-1; TRBD1 matches at 8 bases. The CDR3 spans 18 residues. Looked up from germline, CDR1 is SGHDN and CDR2 is FVKESK. Germline trimming cut 3 bases from V and 4 bases from J; bases unmatched to any gene: 16. The CDR3 protein is CASSHRQGRVVRGTEAFF. The CDR3 DNA reads TGTGCCAGCAGCCATAGACAGGGGCGGGTGGTTCGAGGCACTGAAGCTTTCTTT.

A word on this clone: The same CDR3 also results from other DNA sequences found in this sample. This chain connects TRBV3-1 (or the pseudogene TRBV3-2) to TRBJ1-2; 8 bases map to TRBD1. This CDR3 has 14 residues. V dropped 1 base and J dropped 2; count of bases not matched to a gene: 0. CDR1 is LGHDT, CDR2 YNNKEL, per germline (reference sequence). CDR3 coding DNA: TGTGCCAGCAGCCAAGCAGGGGGCAACTATGGCTACACCTTC. It is translated as CASSQAGGNYGYTF.

The chain employs TRBV7-8 and TRBJ1-4; weak D call: TRBD1 (5 bases). The CDR3 length is 16 residues. The germline CDR1 and CDR2 sequences are SGHVS and FQNEAQ. Trimming took 0 bases from V and 4 from J, leaving 12 bases between them. Written as DNA, the CDR3 is TGTGCCAGCAGCTTAGCGCGTCAGGGACGTAATGAAAAACTGTTTTTT. This translates into CASSLARQGRNEKLFF.

The V call is TRBV2, the J call TRBJ1-2, with 8 bases aligning to TRBD1. CDR3 length equals 14 residues. After removal of 6 bases from V and 8 bases from J, the junction contained 11 bases not matched to a gene. CDR1 is SNHLY and CDR2 is FYNNEI in the germline V gene. The CDR3 protein is CASRSGQGVRGYTF. The CDR3 DNA follows: TGTGCCAGCAGAAGCGGACAGGGAGTTAGGGGCTACACCTTC.

The chain uses TRBV15 and TRBJ1-5; D is undetermined. CDR3 length equals 12 residues. Germline assignment: CDR1 LNHNV and CDR2 YYDKDF (reference sequence). V shed 9 bases and J shed 5 bases, with 11 bases lying between them. For the CDR3, the DNA is TGTGCCACAAGTAGGCAGGATCAGCCCCAGCATTTT. Translated, it gives CATSRQDQPQHF.

This clone has just one count. The V gene is TRBV3-1 (or the pseudogene TRBV3-2), the J gene TRBJ1-1; 9 bases are a match to TRBD1. Germline V lookup: CDR1 LGHDT, CDR2 YNNKEL (reference sequence). After removal of 3 bases from V and 1 base from J, the junction contained 3 bases not matched to a gene. This CDR3 has 15 residues. As DNA, the CDR3 is TGTGCCAGCAGCCATCGGGACAGGGAGAACACTGAAGCTTTCTTT. Protein sequence: CASSHRDRENTEAFF.

Details on this clone: Germline is not matched at one junction end, which may reflect a read error. The chain has TRBV12-5 and TRBJ1-2, with D possibly TRBD1 on 6 matching bases. This CDR3 is 15 amino acids long. CDR1 is LGHNT, CDR2 FRNRAP, per germline. CDR3 sequence: CASDLGDRHNYGYTF. The DNA for the CDR3 is TGTGCTAGTGATTTGGGAGACAGGCATAACTATGGCTACACCTTC.

Points on this clone: At one of its ends the junction is not consistent with the germline gene, which may arise from a read error. The chain is built from TRBV5-6 and TRBJ1-2; 8 bases line up with TRBD1. Germline V gene lookup returns CDR1 SGHDT and CDR2 YYEEEE. This CDR3 is built from 14 residues. The CDR3 DNA reads TGTGCCAGCAGCTTGGGCTCCGGGACAGGTCAAATTCGCTTC. It yields the protein CASSLGSGTGQIRF. The full variable domain, completed using reference TRBV5-6 and TRBJ1-2, is DAGVTQSPTHLIKTRGQQVTLRCSPKSGHDTVSWYQQALGQGPQFIFQYYEEEERQRGNFPDRFSGHQFPNYSSELNVNALLLGDSALYLCASSLGSGTGQIRFGSGTRLTVV.

The V gene is TRBV6-6, the J gene TRBJ2-1; TRBD2 aligns across 12 bases. The length of the CDR3 is 14 residues. CDR1 is MNHNY and CDR2 is SVGAGI in the germline V gene (reference sequence). J was trimmed by 6 bases and V by 4 bases; bases with no gene match: 1. CDR3 protein: CASSLTSGGNEQFF. In DNA form, the CDR3 reads TGTGCCAGCAGTTTGACTAGCGGGGGCAATGAGCAGTTCTTC.

The chain has TRBV27 and TRBJ2-6; D is uncertain. The CDR3 consists of 15 residues. The V end was cut by 9 bases, the J end by 2 bases, with 14 bases between. Germline CDR1 reads MNHEY; CDR2 reads SMNVEV (reference sequence). The DNA for the CDR3 is TGTGCCAGATCGGGCCAAAAAACTGGGGCCAACGTCCTGACTTTC. It codes for CARSGQKTGANVLTF. Based on the CDR3 plus reference TRBV27 and TRBJ2-6, the full variable domain is EAQVTQNPRYLITVTGKKLTVTCSQNMNHEYMSWYRQDPGLGLRQIYYSMNVEVTDKGDVPEGYKVSRKEKRNFPLILESPSPNQTSLYFCARSGQKTGANVLTFGAGSRLTVL.

V gene TRBV4-2 combines with J gene TRBJ2-7; TRBD1 agrees at 9 bases. This CDR3 has 15 amino acids. V lost 3 bases, J lost 1 base, and 4 bases stayed unmatched. The germline gives CDR1 LGHNA, CDR2 YNFKEQ. CDR3 sequence: CASSHETGGSYEQYF. The CDR3 bases are TGTGCCAGCAGCCACGAGACAGGGGGGTCCTACGAGCAGTACTTC.

The chain has TRBV5-8 and TRBJ2-7; TRBD2 matches at 11 bases. Germline-derived CDR1 and CDR2 are SGHTS and YDEGEE. V trimming: 2 bases; J trimming: 3 bases; junction bases outside the gene matches: 4. This CDR3 contains 15 residues. CDR3 DNA sequence: TGTGCCAGCAGCTTAACTAGCGGGAGAGTCTACGAGCAGTACTTC. It translates to CASSLTSGRVYEQYF.

This sequence joins TRBV29-1 and TRBJ1-1; tentative D call: TRBD1 (5 bases). CDR3 size: 14 residues. V was clipped by 6 bases and J by 3 bases, with 17 bases between them. The germline V gene has CDR1 SQVTM and CDR2 ANQGSEA. The CDR3 bases are TGCAGCGTGCTTGGGACCTTACGGGACACTGAAGCTTTCTTT. It specifies CSVLGTLRDTEAFF.

The sample holds one count of this clone. The rearrangement uses TRBV24-1 and TRBJ1-5; 9 bases line up with TRBD1. In germline, CDR1 is KGHDR, CDR2 SFDVKD. The junction had 4 bases not matched to a gene; V was cut back by 7 bases and J by 1 base. This CDR3 spans 15 amino acids. The CDR3 sequence is CATSQTGGSNQPQHF. Here the CDR3 DNA reads TGTGCCACCAGCCAGACAGGGGGAAGCAATCAGCCCCAGCATTTT.

The chain links TRBV6-4 to TRBJ2-1; TRBD2 aligns across 10 bases. CDR3 length: 16 residues. The ends lost 4 bases at V and 5 bases at J; junction bases unmatched: 8. CDR1 and CDR2 from the germline V gene are MRHNA and SNTAGT. The CDR3 loop reads CASSGDSGRHHNEQFF. The DNA of the CDR3 is TGTGCCAGCAGTGGAGATAGCGGGAGGCACCACAATGAGCAGTTCTTC.